These 27 T cell receptor beta chains were all obtained from the same sample, sequenced in a study of early stage breast cancer tumors. Clones were read by immunoSEQ multiplex PCR, and TCRdb kept only the in-frame ones, dropping some. The sample contains about 19,000 clones, around four fifths of which appear only once. The specimen sequenced was blood. The receptors derive from a person in their 70s with breast cancer.

The chain combines TRBV7-8 with TRBJ1-2; D may be TRBD1 (5 bases). In germline, CDR1 is SGHVS, CDR2 FQNEAQ. The CDR3 spans 13 residues. The ends were cut back, 6 bases at V and 4 bases at J, with 12 bases in the middle. CDR3 loop: CASSRQGGYGYTF. Written as DNA, the CDR3 is TGTGCCAGCAGTCGGCAGGGCGGCTATGGCTACACCTTC.

V gene TRBV6-6 combines with J gene TRBJ1-4; TRBD1 matches 7 bases. This CDR3 has 15 amino acids. The germline V gene encodes CDR1 MNHNY and CDR2 SVGAGI (reference sequence). After removal of 4 bases from V and 5 bases from J, the junction contained 7 bases not matched to a gene. In DNA form, the CDR3 reads TGTGCCAGCAGTTTTTCCGGGACAGAAAATGAAAAACTGTTTTTT. This gives the protein CASSFSGTENEKLFF.

The V gene is TRBV4-3, the J gene TRBJ2-5; 7 positions agree with TRBD2. This CDR3 has 15 amino acids. The V and J ends lost 0 bases and 3 bases, in that order; junction bases with no gene match: 4. Per germline, CDR1 LGHNA and CDR2 YSLEER. The CDR3 region is CASSQDLGREETQYF. In DNA, the CDR3 is TGCGCCAGCAGCCAAGATCTAGGGAGGGAAGAGACCCAGTACTTC.

The chain carries TRBV5-4 and TRBJ2-1; maybe TRBD1 (5 bases). Germline V gene lookup returns CDR1 SGHNT and CDR2 YYREEE (reference sequence). The CDR3 runs 14 residues. V dropped 8 bases and J dropped 6 bases, with 18 bases sitting between them. The CDR3 protein is CASKIQVGANEQFF. CDR3 DNA: TGTGCCAGTAAAATACAGGTAGGGGCCAATGAGCAGTTCTTC.

The V and J genes are TRBV29-1 and TRBJ1-1, with 9 nucleotides matching TRBD1. V was clipped by 0 bases and J by 6 bases; unmatched bases: 5. Germline assignment: CDR1 SQVTM and CDR2 ANQGSEA. This CDR3 region has 14 residues. CDR3 coding DNA: TGCAGCGTTGAAGATACAGGGGGCAAACCTGAAGCTTTCTTT. Amino acids: CSVEDTGGKPEAFF.

This clone came up a few times. This chain links TRBV5-6 with TRBJ1-1, with D possibly being TRBD1 (5 bases). V shed 1 base and J shed 10 bases, with 11 bases lying between them. Germline values: CDR1 SGHDT, CDR2 YYEEEE. The CDR3 contains 12 residues. The CDR3 region is CASSLQGNGAFF. The CDR3 nucleotides are TGTGCCAGCAGCTTGCAGGGTAATGGAGCTTTCTTT. Full variable domain (outside the CDR3, taken from reference TRBV5-6 and TRBJ1-1): DAGVTQSPTHLIKTRGQQVTLRCSPKSGHDTVSWYQQALGQGPQFIFQYYEEEERQRGNFPDRFSGHQFPNYSSELNVNALLLGDSALYLCASSLQGNGAFFGQGTRLTVV.

In nucleotides, the CDR3 is TGCGCCAGCATGGGGACAGGGGGATTGAGCACTGAAGCTTTCTTT. This encodes CASMGTGGLSTEAFF. The chain links TRBV5-1 to TRBJ1-1, with TRBD1 identical over 11 bases. Germline V gene sequence: CDR1 SGHRS, CDR2 YFSETQ. The V segment lost 6 bases and the J segment 4 bases; nucleotides outside the gene matches: 8. The CDR3 runs 15 residues.

In this sample, this clone turned up a few times. This rearrangement joins TRBV5-1 to TRBJ1-6; the D is unclear. CDR1 is SGHRS and CDR2 is YFSETQ in the germline V gene. The CDR3 loop spans 14 amino acids. The V end lost 4 bases, the J end lost 5 bases, and 10 bases lay between the germline ends. As DNA, the CDR3 is TGCGCCAGCAGCGCCGGACTGAATAATTCACCCCTCCACTTT. Residues: CASSAGLNNSPLHF.

The chain couples TRBV5-1 to TRBJ2-3, with D perhaps TRBD2 (5 bases). From germline, CDR1 is SGHRS and CDR2 YFSETQ. The V end lost 0 bases, the J end lost 3 bases, and 14 bases lay between the germline ends. The CDR3 has 16 residues. The CDR3 here is CASSLAGVSNTDTQYF. Here the CDR3 DNA reads TGCGCCAGCAGCTTGGCCGGGGTCAGTAATACAGATACGCAGTATTTT.

The chain is built from TRBV6-5 and TRBJ2-7; 13 bases match TRBD2. This CDR3 has 15 amino acids. Looked up from germline, CDR1 is MNHEY and CDR2 is SVGAGI. V was clipped by 2 bases and J by 6 bases; unmatched bases: 4. Here the CDR3 DNA reads TGTGCCAGCAGTTACAGCACTAGCGGGGGGGCCGAGCAGTACTTC. Amino acids: CASSYSTSGGAEQYF.

The table lists this clone with a count of one. V usage is TRBV2 and J usage is TRBJ2-7, with D hard to call. The ends were cut back, 2 bases at V and 0 bases at J, with 14 bases in the middle. This CDR3 has 16 residues. The germline V gene encodes CDR1 SNHLY and CDR2 FYNNEI. CDR3 sequence reads: CASSEFSPQNSYEQYF. CDR3 nucleotides: TGTGCCAGCAGTGAATTTTCCCCACAGAACTCCTACGAGCAGTACTTC.

The table lists this clone with a count of one. The chain uses TRBV11-2 and TRBJ2-1; D possibly corresponds to TRBD2 (6 bases). Trimming removed 5 bases at V and 6 bases at J, with 20 bases between. Germline assignment: CDR1 SGHAT and CDR2 FQNNGV. The length of the CDR3 is 16 residues. The CDR3 sequence: CASSILGGPILNEQFF. The CDR3 DNA reads TGTGCCAGCAGCATCCTGGGGGGTCCGATCCTCAATGAGCAGTTCTTC. Looking up the rest from reference TRBV11-2 and TRBJ2-1 gives the full variable domain: EAGVAQSPRYKIIEKRQSVAFWCNPISGHATLYWYQQILGQGPKLLIQFQNNGVVDDSQLPKDRFSAERLKGVDSTLKIQPAKLEDSAVYLCASSILGGPILNEQFFGPGTRLTVL.

The chain employs TRBV18 and TRBJ2-3, with a weak D call TRBD1 (6 bases). There are 12 residues in the CDR3. Germline V lookup: CDR1 KGHSH, CDR2 LQKENI. The V end lost 6 bases, the J end lost 5 bases, and 9 bases lay between the germline ends. The CDR3 sequence is CASSLGGDTQYF. As DNA, the CDR3 is TGTGCCAGCTCTCTAGGGGGAGATACGCAGTATTTT.

The chain joins TRBV19 to TRBJ1-2; TRBD1 agrees at 9 bases. J gave up 4 bases and V 8 bases, and 11 bases lay outside the gene matches. The CDR3 runs 15 residues. Per germline, CDR1 LNHDA and CDR2 SQIVND (reference sequence). The CDR3 reads CASGLGTGFGYGYTF. CDR3 DNA: TGTGCCAGTGGTCTTGGGACAGGGTTTGGCTATGGCTACACCTTC.

This sequence joins TRBV6-6 and TRBJ1-3; tentatively, D is TRBD1 (6 bases). Germline V lookup: CDR1 MNHNY, CDR2 SVGAGI (reference sequence). V lost 4 bases to trimming and J lost 1 base, with 14 bases between them. CDR3 length equals 16 residues. The CDR3: CASSSSAGASGNTIYF. The CDR3 DNA reads TGTGCCAGCAGTTCGAGTGCAGGGGCGTCTGGAAACACCATATATTTT.

As for this clone: Because the CDR3's place on the DNA is in doubt, the DNA is left out and the CDR3 is given as listed by TCRdb. The chain joins TRBV6-1 to TRBJ2-5; the D segment call TRBD2 is taken from the table without a DNA check. CDR1 and CDR2 from the germline V gene are MNHNS and SASEGT. Termini included, the CDR3 measures 16 amino acids. CDR3 in amino acids: CASSDSGQGGKETQYF.

This clone has just a few counts. V and J are TRBV19 and TRBJ1-6; 7 nucleotides agree with TRBD1. Germline trimming cut 6 bases from V and 3 bases from J; bases unmatched to any gene: 8. The germline V gene has CDR1 LNHDA and CDR2 SQIVND (reference sequence). The CDR3 spans 16 residues. The CDR3 nucleotides are TGTGCCAGTAGCCGCGGAGGGGGCAACTATAATTCACCCCTCCACTTT. Protein: CASSRGGGNYNSPLHF.

The rearrangement joins TRBV1 to TRBJ2-1; the D segment call TRBD2 is taken from the table without a DNA check. TRBV1 is a pseudogene. This CDR3 region has 14 residues. The CDR3 is CTSSQAGLYNEQFF. The CDR3 coding sequence is TGCACCAGCAGCCAAGCGGGTCTTTACAATGAGCAGTTCTTC.

The chain uses TRBV30 and TRBJ1-4; D remains ambiguous. This CDR3 has 15 residues. V lost 0 bases, J lost 4 bases, and 12 bases lay in between. Germline V CDR1 and CDR2: GTSNPN, SVGIG (reference sequence). The CDR3 loop reads CAWSVSGQINEKLFF. Here the CDR3 DNA reads TGTGCCTGGAGTGTAAGTGGCCAGATTAATGAAAAACTGTTTTTT. Full variable domain (remainder filled in from reference TRBV30 and TRBJ1-4): SQTIHQWPATLVQPVGSPLSLECTVEGTSNPNLYWYRQAAGRGLQLLFYSVGIGQISSEVPQNLSASRPQDRQFILSSKKLLLSDSGFYLCAWSVSGQINEKLFFGSGTQLSVL.

This clone occurred a few times. The V call is TRBV4-3, the J call TRBJ1-6; D gene uncertain. The CDR3 loop spans 14 amino acids. The V gene's germline CDR1 is LGHNA and CDR2 YSLEER. V was pared by 1 base and J by 8 bases, with 9 bases between. The CDR3 DNA reads as TGCGCCAGCAGCCAAGTGGTAGGAGATTCACCCCTCCACTTT. Amino acids: CASSQVVGDSPLHF.

This chain links TRBV7-2 with TRBJ1-2; D might be TRBD1 (6 bases). From germline, CDR1 is SGHTA and CDR2 FQGNSA. The CDR3 is 13 amino acids. Deletions cut 4 bases from V and 5 bases from J, with 11 bases between. CDR3 region: CASSWSQGYGYTF. CDR3 DNA: TGTGCCAGCAGCTGGTCACAGGGATATGGCTACACCTTC.

This clone showed up just a few times. This chain uses TRBV30 with TRBJ1-1; no definite D call. The CDR3 consists of 11 residues. Germline CDR1 and CDR2: GTSNPN and SVGIG (reference sequence). The ends were cut back, 4 bases at V and 4 bases at J, with 7 bases in the middle. CDR3 bases: TGTGCCTGGACCCCGTTCACTGAAGCTTTCTTT. It translates to CAWTPFTEAFF.

Regarding this clone: One end of the junction does not line up with germline, which may come from a read error. The rearrangement uses TRBV28 and TRBJ2-5; D possibly corresponds to TRBD1 (5 bases). The CDR3 length is 14 residues. Germline loops: CDR1 MDHEN, CDR2 SYDVKM. The CDR3 nucleotides read TGTGCCAGCACTTTAACAGGTGGGGCCGGGACCCAGTACTTC. As protein: CASTLTGGAGTQYF. The full variable domain, in which reference TRBV28 and TRBJ2-5 provide the parts outside the CDR3, is DVKVTQSSRYLVKRTGEKVFLECVQDMDHENMFWYRQDPGLGLRLIYFSYDVKMKEKGDIPEGYSVSREKKERFSLILESASTNQTSMYLCASTLTGGAGTQYFGPGTRLLVL.

The V and J genes are TRBV28 and TRBJ2-3; 13 nucleotides line up with TRBD2. J lost 2 bases, V lost 11 bases, and 7 bases had no gene match. This CDR3 comprises 15 residues. CDR1 and CDR2 (germline): MDHEN, SYDVKM. The CDR3 is CASGLAGRYTDTQYF. CDR3 nucleotides: TGTGCCTCGGGACTAGCGGGGAGATACACAGATACGCAGTATTTT.

The chain carries TRBV5-1 and TRBJ1-2, with D tentatively TRBD1 (5 bases). Germline CDR1 and CDR2: SGHRS and YFSETQ. This CDR3 comprises 13 residues. Trimming took off 5 bases at V and 5 bases at J, with 13 bases between the two ends. CDR3 in amino acids: CASSSQGGYGYTF. CDR3 sequence (DNA): TGCGCCAGCAGTTCTCAGGGTGGATATGGCTACACCTTC.

The genes are TRBV5-4 and TRBJ2-7, with 7 bases fitting TRBD1. Trimming cost V 4 bases and J 0 bases; bases outside gene matches: 4. The CDR3 spans 14 residues. Germline V lookup: CDR1 SGHNT, CDR2 YYREEE (reference sequence). CDR3 residues: CASSGGQISYEQYF. As DNA, the CDR3 is TGTGCCAGCAGCGGGGGACAGATCTCCTACGAGCAGTACTTC.

This sequence joins TRBV14 and TRBJ2-7; TRBD1 matches at 10 bases. The J segment lost 5 bases and the V segment lost 2 bases, leaving 9 bases of the junction unmatched. The germline CDR1 and CDR2 sequences are SGHDN and FVKESK. The length of the CDR3 is 16 residues. CDR3 sequence reads: CASSQRTGTGDNEQYF. CDR3 coding DNA: TGTGCCAGCAGCCAACGTACCGGGACAGGGGACAACGAGCAGTACTTC. The full variable domain, with the rest looked up from reference TRBV14 and TRBJ2-7, is EAGVTQFPSHSVIEKGQTVTLRCDPISGHDNLYWYRRVMGKEIKFLLHFVKESKQDESGMPNNRFLAERTGGTYSTLKVQPAELEDSGVYFCASSQRTGTGDNEQYFGPGTRLTVT.